The 21 T cell receptor beta chains reported below all come from one sample, sequenced in a study of technical replicates of blood from a few donors (dated by TCRdb to between 2016 and 2019). The library was produced with the immunoSEQ multiplex PCR assay. Held by TCRdb, this immuneACCESS table contains in-frame sequences only and omits some clones. Under half of the omission traces to an unresolved V gene where checked; the cause of the rest is unknown. Here the sample has just under 60,000 clones; roughly 91% occur a single time. Of the sample, less than 5% falls within the top ten clones. The sequencing input was PBMCs. The receptors derive from a human donor in good health. Some clones in this sample may be carry-over from other donors' samples.

This chain joins TRBV7-9 and TRBJ2-1; 16 bases are a match to TRBD2. V lost 5 bases and J lost 1; bases outside the gene matches: 5. The CDR3 extends over 18 amino acids. Per the germline V gene, CDR1 is SEHNR and CDR2 is FQNEAQ (reference sequence). The CDR3 nucleotides are TGTGCCAGCAGCATGGGACTAGCGGGGGGGCAGTCCTACAATGAGCAGTTCTTC. This gives the protein CASSMGLAGGQSYNEQFF.

The chain has TRBV5-1 and TRBJ1-1; TRBD1 matches at 8 bases. V lost 4 bases and J lost 1; bases outside the gene matches: 3. The CDR3 has 14 residues. CDR1 and CDR2 from the germline V gene are SGHRS and YFSETQ. DNA for the CDR3: TGCGCCAGCAGCCTTGGGACAGGGAACACTGAAGCTTTCTTT. Protein product: CASSLGTGNTEAFF.

The V call is TRBV6-5, the J call TRBJ1-4; 10 nucleotides match TRBD1. From germline, CDR1 is MNHEY and CDR2 SVGAGI. CDR3 size: 15 residues. With V trimmed by 7 bases and J by 8 bases, 10 bases remained unmatched. CDR3 loop: CASKETGGLGEKLFF. CDR3 coding DNA: TGTGCCAGCAAGGAGACAGGGGGCCTCGGGGAAAAACTGTTTTTT.

This clone was observed once. The chain has TRBV27 and TRBJ2-2, with D unresolved. The germline V gene has CDR1 MNHEY and CDR2 SMNVEV (reference sequence). Trimming cost V 3 bases and J 0 bases, with 11 bases left between them. The CDR3 contains 16 residues. CDR3: CASSFLRQANTGELFF. As DNA, the CDR3 is TGTGCCAGCAGTTTCCTTCGGCAGGCGAACACCGGGGAGCTGTTTTTT.

The chain joins TRBV15 to TRBJ1-5; 7 bases agree with TRBD1. In germline, CDR1 is LNHNV, CDR2 YYDKDF (reference sequence). V trimming: 2 bases; J trimming: 6 bases; junction bases outside the gene matches: 7. There are 15 residues in the CDR3. The CDR3 reads CATSRREQGRQPQHF. The DNA for the CDR3 is TGTGCCACCAGCAGACGGGAACAGGGGCGTCAGCCCCAGCATTTT.

J is TRBJ2-7 and V is TRBV19; 7 nucleotides line up with TRBD1. Germline CDR1 reads LNHDA; CDR2 reads SQIVND (reference sequence). After removal of 5 bases from V and 3 bases from J, the junction contained 4 bases not matched to a gene. This CDR3 has 13 residues. CDR3 loop: CASSSAGGYEQYF. The CDR3 DNA reads TGTGCCAGTAGTTCCGCAGGGGGCTACGAGCAGTACTTC.

This clone was found once. This chain connects TRBV19 to TRBJ2-3; 13 bases map to TRBD2. The CDR3 has 16 amino acids. Germline trimming cut 4 bases from V and 6 bases from J; bases unmatched to any gene: 7. Germline V gene data show CDR1 as LNHDA and CDR2 as SQIVND (reference sequence). The CDR3 DNA follows: TGTGCCAGTAGTACCAGACTAGCGGGAGGATCTGATACGCAGTATTTT. Translated, it gives CASSTRLAGGSDTQYF.

This chain connects TRBV5-5 to TRBJ2-7; D not certain. Trimming took 6 bases from V and 0 from J, leaving 13 bases between them. The CDR3 has 14 residues. Germline assignment: CDR1 SGHKS and CDR2 YYEKEE (reference sequence). This chain's CDR3 is CASTPGATSYEQYF. The CDR3 region has the DNA TGTGCCAGCACCCCCGGAGCTACCTCCTACGAGCAGTACTTC.

This chain links TRBV7-3 with TRBJ2-1; D ambiguous. Deletions cut 3 bases from V and 5 bases from J, with 8 bases between. The CDR3 contains 13 residues. The germline gives CDR1 SGHTA, CDR2 FQGTGA. CDR3 in DNA: TGTGCCAGCAGCTTTGAACAGAACAATGAGCAGTTCTTC. This sequence encodes CASSFEQNNEQFF.

Here the CDR3 reads CASRPRVSYTGELFF. The CDR3 nucleotides read TGTGCCAGCCGCCCAAGAGTGAGCTACACCGGGGAGCTGTTTTTT. The gene calls are TRBV6-6 and TRBJ2-2; D unclear. Trimming left V 8 bases short and J 3 bases short, with 16 bases between. Looked up from germline, CDR1 is MNHNY and CDR2 is SVGAGI (reference sequence). The CDR3 has 15 residues.

The chain is built from TRBV27 and TRBJ1-1; 7 nucleotides match TRBD1. The CDR3 spans 13 residues. The junction had 7 bases not matched to a gene; V was cut back by 6 bases and J by 6 bases. Germline CDR1 reads MNHEY; CDR2 reads SMNVEV (reference sequence). The CDR3 DNA sequence: TGTGCCAGCAGCCGACAGGGTCCAGCTGAAGCTTTCTTT. Translating it yields CASSRQGPAEAFF.

The chain couples TRBV5-8 to TRBJ2-2; 9 bases are a match to TRBD1. The germline gives CDR1 SGHTS, CDR2 YDEGEE. The V gene end was trimmed by 5 bases and the J gene end by 3 bases; junction bases not matched to a gene: 5. The CDR3 contains 15 residues. For the CDR3, the DNA is TGTGCCAGCAGAGACAGGGGGTTTGACACCGGGGAGCTGTTTTTT. It is translated as CASRDRGFDTGELFF.

This rearrangement joins TRBV11-1 to TRBJ2-7, with D perhaps TRBD2 (6 bases). This CDR3 contains 15 residues. Germline CDR1 reads SGHAT; CDR2 reads FQDESV (reference sequence). Trimming took off 5 bases at V and 6 bases at J, with 20 bases between the two ends. This chain's CDR3 is CASSPTYGGLGEQYF. CDR3 nucleotide sequence: TGTGCCAGCAGCCCAACTTACGGGGGTTTGGGCGAGCAGTACTTC. Full variable domain (rest looked up from reference TRBV11-1 and TRBJ2-7): EAEVAQSPRYKITEKSQAVAFWCDPISGHATLYWYRQILGQGPELLVQFQDESVVDDSQLPKDRFSAERLKGVDSTLKIQPAELGDSAMYLCASSPTYGGLGEQYFGPGTRLTVT.

The chain has TRBV11-2 and TRBJ2-1, with no clear D. Germline assignment: CDR1 SGHAT and CDR2 FQNNGV. V was cut by 0 bases and J by 4 bases, with 4 bases left in between. The CDR3 extends over 13 amino acids. CDR3 sequence: CASSLERYNEQFF. The CDR3 bases are TGTGCCAGCAGCTTAGAGCGGTACAATGAGCAGTTCTTC.

In its sample, this clone was seen a few times. The gene calls are TRBV6-5 and TRBJ1-1, with unresolved D. The CDR3 is made up of 13 amino acids. V was clipped by 7 bases and J by 1 base, with 10 bases between them. Germline CDR1 MNHEY, CDR2 SVGAGI. In nucleotides, the CDR3 is TGTGCCAGCAACCGGGATGGGAACACTGAAGCTTTCTTT. This gives the protein CASNRDGNTEAFF.

This chain connects TRBV5-5 to TRBJ2-7; D perhaps matches TRBD2 (6 bases). The CDR3 has 14 residues. V dropped 3 bases and J dropped 9 bases, with 19 bases sitting between them. From germline, CDR1 is SGHKS and CDR2 YYEKEE (reference sequence). The CDR3 is CASSSLTGELVQYF. CDR3 in DNA: TGTGCCAGCAGCTCATTAACGGGAGAGCTGGTGCAGTACTTC.

The gene calls are TRBV18 and TRBJ1-1, with a tentative D call TRBD1 (5 bases). This CDR3 spans 14 amino acids. Germline loops: CDR1 KGHSH, CDR2 LQKENI. Trimming stripped 3 bases from V and 1 base from J, with 9 bases between. The CDR3 region is CASSPGQANTEAFF. CDR3 DNA sequence: TGTGCCAGCTCACCGGGGCAGGCGAACACTGAAGCTTTCTTT.

The rearrangement uses TRBV30 and TRBJ2-6; TRBD1 aligns across 9 bases. Germline assignment: CDR1 GTSNPN and CDR2 SVGIG (reference sequence). The CDR3 runs 18 residues. Trimming cost V 7 bases and J 0 bases; bases outside gene matches: 13. The CDR3 nucleotides are TGTGCCTCCAACTCCGGGACAGGGACTTCCTCTGGGGCCAACGTCCTGACTTTC. Translated: CASNSGTGTSSGANVLTF.

V gene TRBV5-1 combines with J gene TRBJ2-1, with D perhaps TRBD2 (6 bases). The CDR3 extends over 17 amino acids. Germline lookup yields CDR1 SGHRS and CDR2 YFSETQ. The germline V and J ends were trimmed by 1 base and 0 bases, with 14 bases remaining between them. CDR3: CASSLYGSGSSYNEQFF. DNA for the CDR3: TGCGCCAGCAGCTTGTATGGTAGCGGCAGCTCCTACAATGAGCAGTTCTTC.

V and J are TRBV10-2 and TRBJ2-3; tentatively, D is TRBD2 (6 bases). Germline lookup yields CDR1 WSHSY and CDR2 SAAADI. Trimming took 4 bases from V and 3 from J, leaving 17 bases between them. This CDR3 comprises 16 residues. The chain's CDR3 is CASSVGWRGGTDTQYF. CDR3 bases: TGCGCCAGCAGTGTCGGTTGGAGGGGCGGTACAGATACGCAGTATTTT.

V and J are TRBV19 and TRBJ1-2; D is undetermined. Between the trimmed V and J ends, which lost 7 bases and 8 bases, there was a span of 14 bases. CDR3 length: 12 residues. Germline assignment: CDR1 LNHDA and CDR2 SQIVND (reference sequence). The CDR3 DNA follows: TGTGCCAGTAAAGGCAGCCGCGGAGGCTACACCTTC. It yields the protein CASKGSRGGYTF.